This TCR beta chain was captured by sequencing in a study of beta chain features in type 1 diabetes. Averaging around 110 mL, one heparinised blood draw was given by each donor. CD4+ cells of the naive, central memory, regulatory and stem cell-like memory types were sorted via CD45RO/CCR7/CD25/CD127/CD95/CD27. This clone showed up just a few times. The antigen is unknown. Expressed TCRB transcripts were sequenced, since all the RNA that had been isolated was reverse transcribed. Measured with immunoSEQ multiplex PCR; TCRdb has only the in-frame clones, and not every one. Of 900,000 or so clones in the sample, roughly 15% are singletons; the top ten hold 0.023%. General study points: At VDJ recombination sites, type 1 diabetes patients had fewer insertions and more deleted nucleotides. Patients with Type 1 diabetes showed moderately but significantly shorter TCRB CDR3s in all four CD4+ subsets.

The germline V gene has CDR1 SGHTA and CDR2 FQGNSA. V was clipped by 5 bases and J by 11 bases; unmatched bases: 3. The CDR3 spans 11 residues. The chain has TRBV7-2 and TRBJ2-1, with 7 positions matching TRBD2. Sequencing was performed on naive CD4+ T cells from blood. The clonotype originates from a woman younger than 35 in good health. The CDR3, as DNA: TGTGCCAGCAGCAGCGGGGATAAGCAGTTCTTC. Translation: CASSSGDKQFF.